These 27 T cell receptor beta chains were sequenced from one sample in a study of T-cell memory formation after mild COVID-19. MiXCR was run by TCRdb on the 5' RACE reads, yielding one entry per CDR3 protein. This sample carries roughly 280,000 distinct CDR3 sequences, 8% to 10% of them seen once, and the ten largest clones take around a fifth. The sample was PBMCs or a T cell subset sorted from them (not recorded which). The source is a man between 18 and 35 years old who had mild COVID-19 (a few samples of this study predate the infection). Cell type and time point are not known.

This clonotype has just a few counts. The rearrangement links TRBV5-1 to TRBJ2-3; 8 bases are a match to TRBD1. V trimming: 7 bases; J trimming: 0 bases; junction bases outside the gene matches: 4. The CDR3 is 14 residues long. In germline, CDR1 is SGHRS, CDR2 YFSETQ. CDR3 amino acids: CASRQGSSTDTQYF. CDR3 DNA sequence: TGCGCCAGCCGACAGGGGTCTAGCACAGATACGCAGTATTTT.

The gene calls are TRBV15 and TRBJ1-5, with a possible D match to TRBD1 (5 bases). Germline loops: CDR1 LNHNV, CDR2 YYDKDF (reference sequence). This CDR3 has 13 residues. V gave up 1 base and J gave up 5 bases, with 6 bases separating them. CDR3 region: CATSRVGDQPQHF. DNA for the CDR3: TGTGCCACCAGCAGAGTGGGGGATCAGCCCCAGCATTTT.

This clonotype appeared many times. J is TRBJ1-2 and V is TRBV6-6, with TRBD1 as a possible D gene (6 bases). Germline V gives CDR1 MNHNY, CDR2 SVGAGI (reference sequence). The CDR3 sequence is 14 residues long. Trimming shortened V by 2 bases and J by 3 bases, and 10 bases separated the two germline ends. DNA for the CDR3: TGTGCCAGCAGTTACCAACAGGGATACTATGGCTACACCTTC. Residues: CASSYQQGYYGYTF.

The CDR3 region is CASSFRGRSYEQYF. The CDR3, as DNA: TGTGCCAGCAGTTTTAGGGGGCGTTCCTACGAGCAGTACTTC. This chain joins TRBV27 and TRBJ2-7, with 7 bases aligning to TRBD1. V lost 3 bases and J lost 1; bases outside the gene matches: 3. This CDR3 comprises 14 residues. Germline V gene sequence: CDR1 MNHEY, CDR2 SMNVEV (reference sequence).

This clonotype was seen only a few times. The chain couples TRBV12-3 or TRBV12-4 to TRBJ1-1, with 7 positions matching TRBD1. J was trimmed by 10 bases and V by 6 bases; bases with no gene match: 14. This CDR3 has 14 residues. The CDR3 DNA is TGTGCCAGCAGCGCCGGACAGGCCTTTTCCCCAGCTTTCTTT. Protein: CASSAGQAFSPAFF.

This clonotype was picked up many times. J is TRBJ2-7 and V is TRBV18, with 11 nucleotides matching TRBD2. Trimming removed 6 bases from V and 2 bases from J; junction bases left unmatched: 6. Germline-derived CDR1 and CDR2 are KGHSH and LQKENI. This CDR3 region has 15 residues. CDR3 DNA: TGTGCCAGCTCGCCCCCGGGACTAGCGGCCTACGAGCAGTACTTC. Amino acid sequence: CASSPPGLAAYEQYF.

The rearrangement uses TRBV7-2 and TRBJ2-5, with a possible D match to TRBD2 (5 bases). This CDR3 contains 12 residues. Germline loops: CDR1 SGHTA, CDR2 FQGNSA. V shed 6 bases and J shed 4 bases, with 9 bases lying between them. The CDR3 DNA follows: TGTGCCAGCAGTCACCGGGGAGAGACCCAGTACTTC. Encoded protein: CASSHRGETQYF. Filled out from reference TRBV7-2 and TRBJ2-5, the complete variable domain reads GAGVSQSPSNKVTEKGKDVELRCDPISGHTALYWYRQSLGQGLEFLIYFQGNSAPDKSGLPSDRFSAERTGGSVSTLTIQRTQQEDSAVYLCASSHRGETQYFGPGTRLLVL.

The chain employs TRBV4-2 and TRBJ2-5, with a tentative D call TRBD2 (5 bases). The CDR3 contains 13 residues. Trimming stripped 1 base from V and 3 bases from J, with 6 bases between. Germline CDR1 LGHNA, CDR2 YNFKEQ. This CDR3 is CASSQVSEETQYF. Here the CDR3 DNA reads TGTGCCAGCAGCCAAGTTAGCGAAGAGACCCAGTACTTC.

This chain connects TRBV29-1 to TRBJ2-3; either TRBD1 or TRBD2 may fit D (7 bases each). Trimming took 6 bases from V and 2 from J, leaving 12 bases between them. The CDR3 runs 13 residues. Germline-derived CDR1 and CDR2 are SQVTM and ANQGSEA. Written as DNA, the CDR3 is TGCAGCGTCAGGGGGGGGATCACAGATACGCAGTATTTT. Residues: CSVRGGITDTQYF.

The rearrangement joins TRBV15 to TRBJ1-1; 7 positions match TRBD1. The germline V gene encodes CDR1 LNHNV and CDR2 YYDKDF (reference sequence). The CDR3 runs to 17 residues. The V gene end was trimmed by 0 bases and the J gene end by 0 bases; junction bases not matched to a gene: 7. CDR3 residues: CATSRDRDSYMNTEAFF. For the CDR3, the DNA is TGTGCCACCAGCAGAGATCGGGACAGCTACATGAACACTGAAGCTTTCTTT. Full variable domain (rest looked up from reference TRBV15 and TRBJ1-1): DAMVIQNPRYQVTQFGKPVTLSCSQTLNHNVMYWYQQKSSQAPKLLFHYYDKDFNNEADTPDNFQSRRPNTSFCFLDIRSPGLGDTAMYLCATSRDRDSYMNTEAFFGQGTRLTVV.

This clonotype appeared a few times. V is TRBV5-1 and J is TRBJ1-1, with 9 bases that match TRBD1. This CDR3 contains 16 residues. The V gene end was trimmed by 2 bases and the J gene end by 4 bases; junction bases not matched to a gene: 9. Germline V gene data show CDR1 as SGHRS and CDR2 as YFSETQ. In nucleotides, the CDR3 is TGCGCCAGCAGCTTCGATACAGGGGGCCCGCGCACTGAAGCTTTCTTT. Translating it yields CASSFDTGGPRTEAFF.

This clonotype has ten or more counts. The chain joins TRBV7-9 to TRBJ2-5; 10 positions agree with TRBD1. Per the germline V gene, CDR1 is SEHNR and CDR2 is FQNEAQ (reference sequence). The CDR3 spans 16 residues. V trimming: 6 bases; J trimming: 5 bases; junction bases outside the gene matches: 12. CDR3 region: CASSRSDRGSGETQYF. In DNA, the CDR3 is TGTGCCAGCAGTCGTTCGGACAGGGGGAGCGGGGAGACCCAGTACTTC.

The rearrangement joins TRBV4-3 to TRBJ2-7, with 8 nucleotides matching TRBD2. This CDR3 has 16 amino acids. Germline CDR1 reads LGHNA; CDR2 reads YSLEER. V shed 2 bases, J shed 4 bases, and the junction held 10 bases outside the gene matches. CDR3 sequence (DNA): TGCGCCAGCAGCCAAATCGCGGGGGGCCGTGCTTACGAGCAGTACTTC. This sequence encodes CASSQIAGGRAYEQYF.

The chain carries TRBV9 and TRBJ2-1; tentatively, D is TRBD2 (5 bases). This CDR3 is built from 15 residues. Trimming stripped 2 bases from V and 5 bases from J, with 14 bases between. Germline V gene data show CDR1 as SGDLS and CDR2 as YYNGEE. This chain's CDR3 is CASSVGSTPNNEQFF. In DNA, the CDR3 is TGTGCCAGCAGCGTTGGGAGCACCCCAAACAATGAGCAGTTCTTC.

There are a few counts of this clonotype. Here the CDR3 reads CSASPIHQPQHF. Here the CDR3 DNA reads TGCAGTGCTAGTCCGATTCACCAGCCCCAGCATTTT. The V gene is TRBV20-1, the J gene TRBJ1-5; D not resolved. The CDR3 consists of 12 residues. Germline V CDR1 and CDR2: DFQATT, SNEGSKA (reference sequence). V was cut by 3 bases and J by 7 bases, with 10 bases left in between.

A few counts support this clonotype. The J gene is TRBJ1-1, the V gene TRBV21-1; the table's TRBD1 call for D was not verified on the DNA. TRBV21-1 corresponds to a pseudogene. There are 13 residues in the CDR3. The CDR3 here is CASSGRRNTEAFF. DNA for the CDR3: TGTGCCAGCAGCGGGCGGAGGAACACTGAAGCTTTCTTT.

This clonotype was picked up a small number of times. V usage is TRBV4-1 and J usage is TRBJ2-3, with 8 bases fitting TRBD1. J lost 4 bases, V lost 4 bases, and 16 bases had no gene match. Germline CDR1 and CDR2: MGHRA and YSYEKL. The CDR3 runs to 18 residues. CDR3 coding DNA: TGCGCCAGCAGCCCGTCCTTCCTGGGACAGGTGGGGGCAGATACGCAGTATTTT. Translated: CASSPSFLGQVGADTQYF.

This clonotype appeared a few times. The chain couples TRBV5-1 to TRBJ1-3; D unresolved. CDR1 is SGHRS, CDR2 YFSETQ, per germline. Trimming cost V 0 bases and J 4 bases, with 14 bases left between them. The CDR3 runs 16 residues. DNA for the CDR3: TGCGCCAGCAGCTTGGCCCACGTAACGGGAGGAAACACCATATATTTT. Translating gives CASSLAHVTGGNTIYF.

This clonotype was observed a few times. The chain employs TRBV5-1 and TRBJ2-1; D perhaps matches TRBD2 (5 bases). The CDR3 runs 13 residues. The V end lost 4 bases, the J end lost 8 bases, and 13 bases lay between the germline ends. The germline V gene encodes CDR1 SGHRS and CDR2 YFSETQ. This chain's CDR3 is CASSPLRRDEQFF. The DNA of the CDR3 is TGCGCCAGCAGCCCCCTCAGGCGGGATGAGCAGTTCTTC.

This chain uses TRBV4-1 with TRBJ2-7; possibly TRBD1 for D (6 bases). Germline V gene data show CDR1 as MGHRA and CDR2 as YSYEKL. The ends were cut back, 0 bases at V and 3 bases at J, with 9 bases in the middle. CDR3 length: 14 amino acids. The CDR3 region is CASSQETGNYEQYF. CDR3 nucleotides: TGCGCCAGCAGCCAAGAGACAGGAAACTACGAGCAGTACTTC.

The rearrangement links TRBV6-2 or TRBV6-3 to TRBJ2-7; 9 bases agree with TRBD1. CDR3 length: 15 amino acids. The V segment lost 5 bases and the J segment 3 bases; nucleotides outside the gene matches: 8. The V gene's germline CDR1 is MNHEY and CDR2 SVGEGT. The CDR3 protein is CASSTGTGYLYEQYF. The DNA of the CDR3 is TGTGCCAGCAGTACGGGGACAGGGTACCTCTACGAGCAGTACTTC.

This clonotype was picked up a small number of times. The chain couples TRBV24-1 to TRBJ1-2; weak D call: TRBD1 (6 bases). The CDR3 sequence is 13 residues long. The germline V gene has CDR1 KGHDR and CDR2 SFDVKD. The V gene lost 8 bases and the J gene lost 8 bases, with 17 bases spanning the gap. Here the CDR3 reads CATMDSLSGGYTF. The DNA of the CDR3 is TGTGCCACCATGGACAGTCTTTCGGGAGGCTACACCTTC.

The table lists this clonotype with many counts. J is TRBJ2-1 and V is TRBV6-5; the match to TRBD2 covers 12 bases. CDR1 MNHEY and CDR2 SVGAGI come from the germline V gene. V trimming: 8 bases; J trimming: 7 bases; junction bases outside the gene matches: 9. The CDR3 totals 15 residues. CDR3 region: CASRPGLAGGNEQFF. The CDR3 DNA follows: TGTGCCAGCCGCCCCGGGCTAGCGGGGGGGAATGAGCAGTTCTTC.

This clonotype has more than one count but fewer than ten. The chain employs TRBV10-2 and TRBJ2-1; TRBD2 matches 14 bases. There are 13 residues in the CDR3. Trimming took 10 bases from V and 6 from J; bases not matched to a gene: 2. Germline V gene data show CDR1 as WSHSY and CDR2 as SAAADI. The CDR3, as DNA: TGCGCCACGGGGACTAGCGGGGGCAATGAGCAGTTCTTC. Translation gives CATGTSGGNEQFF.

The chain carries TRBV7-2 and TRBJ2-1; 12 positions agree with TRBD2. This CDR3 is built from 14 residues. CDR1 is SGHTA, CDR2 FQGNSA, per germline. The trim removed 4 bases at V and 14 bases at J, leaving 9 bases unmatched. The CDR3 DNA is TGTGCCAGCAGCTCCAGACCTAGCGGGGGGGCGGAGTTCTTC. Translating it yields CASSSRPSGGAEFF.

The V and J genes are TRBV27 and TRBJ1-2, with D maybe TRBD1 (6 bases). The germline V gene encodes CDR1 MNHEY and CDR2 SMNVEV (reference sequence). The V end was cut by 4 bases, the J end by 2 bases, with 8 bases between. The CDR3 has 13 amino acids. The CDR3 here is CASSWGRNYGYTF. CDR3 DNA: TGTGCCAGCAGTTGGGGGCGCAACTATGGCTACACCTTC.

This clonotype was found a few times. J is TRBJ2-7 and V is TRBV29-1; TRBD1 aligns across 8 bases. V lost 7 bases, J lost 7 bases, and 6 bases stayed unmatched. Germline assignment: CDR1 SQVTM and CDR2 ANQGSEA. The CDR3 length is 11 residues. The CDR3 DNA reads TGCAGCGCCGGACAGGGTGAAGAGCAGTACTTC. The encoded protein is CSAGQGEEQYF.